This T cell receptor beta chain stems from a study of OX40 agonist ivuxolimab in advanced cancers. The J segment lost 1 base and the V segment lost 2 bases, leaving 0 bases of the junction unmatched. The CDR3 runs 16 residues. Sequencing was performed with immunoSEQ multiplex PCR; in TCRdb, only in-frame clones are kept and a portion is missing. The table shows 75,000 to 90,000 clones, with approximately 84% occurring only once. The specimen comprised CD4+ or CD8+ T cells sorted from blood, sampled in a trial of the OX40 agonist ivuxolimab. J is TRBJ2-2 and V is TRBV23-1; 11 bases match TRBD1. TRBV23-1 is an ORF, with its function uncertain. The receptor was isolated from an adult with an advanced solid tumor such as melanoma, head and neck, liver or kidney cancer. Here the CDR3 reads CASSQGTGGNTGELFF. CDR3 coding DNA: TGCGCCAGCAGTCAAGGGACAGGGGGGAACACCGGGGAGCTGTTTTTT.